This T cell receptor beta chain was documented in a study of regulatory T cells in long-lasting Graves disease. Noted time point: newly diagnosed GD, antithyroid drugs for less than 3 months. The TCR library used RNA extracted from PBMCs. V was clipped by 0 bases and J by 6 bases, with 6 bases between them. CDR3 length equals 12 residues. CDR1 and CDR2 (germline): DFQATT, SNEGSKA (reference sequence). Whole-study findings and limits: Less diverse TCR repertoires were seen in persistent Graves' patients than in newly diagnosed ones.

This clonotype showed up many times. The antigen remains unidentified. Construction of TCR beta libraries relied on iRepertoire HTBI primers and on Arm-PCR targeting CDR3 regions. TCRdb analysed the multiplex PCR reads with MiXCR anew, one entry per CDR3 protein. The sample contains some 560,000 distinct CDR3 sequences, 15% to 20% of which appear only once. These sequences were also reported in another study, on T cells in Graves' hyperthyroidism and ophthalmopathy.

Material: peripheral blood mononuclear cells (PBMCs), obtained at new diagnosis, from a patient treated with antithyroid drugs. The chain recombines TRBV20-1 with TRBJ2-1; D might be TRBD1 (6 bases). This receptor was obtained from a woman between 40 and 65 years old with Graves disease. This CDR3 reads CSAREGANEQFF. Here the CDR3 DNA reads TGCAGTGCTAGAGAGGGGGCCAATGAGCAGTTCTTC.